This paragraph reports one T cell receptor (beta chain). Profiling relied on immunoSEQ multiplex PCR, and the TCRdb table lists in-frame clones only, not all of them. The repertoire holds around 500,000 clones, with roughly nine tenths as singletons. This specimen comes from a study of blood T cell repertoires in COVID-19. Overall study context: In each case, the material was cDNA or gDNA derived from T cells, B-cell-depleted T cells, or PBMCs.

The CDR3 contains 16 residues. The V and J ends lost 0 bases and 4 bases, in that order; junction bases with no gene match: 6. CDR1 is MNHNS, CDR2 SASEGT, per germline. The cohort comprised adults aged 18 to 89 years residing in 20 to 30 US areas. Sequenced sample: PBMCs or T cells enriched from blood (not recorded which). The sequence derives from a woman aged 55-69 years who had recovered from COVID-19. The chain recombines TRBV6-1 with TRBJ2-3; TRBD2 aligns across 8 bases. In nucleotides, the CDR3 is TGTGCCAGCAGTGAAGCAAAGGGGACTAGGCCAGATACGCAGTATTTT. It specifies CASSEAKGTRPDTQYF.